Listed here are 7 T cell receptor beta chains from one sample, sequenced in a study of blood T cell repertoires in COVID-19. The data were produced by immunoSEQ multiplex PCR, yet TCRdb's version contains in-frame clones alone and is incomplete. Among about 110,000 clones listed, 70% to 90% were seen once. The specimen was peripheral blood. The receptors derive from a human donor in a cohort sampled during active COVID-19.

The chain employs TRBV19 and TRBJ2-3, with a tentative D call TRBD1 (6 bases). Per germline, CDR1 LNHDA and CDR2 SQIVND (reference sequence). The CDR3 length is 12 residues. The V and J ends lost 4 bases and 5 bases respectively, with 7 bases between them. CDR3 sequence: CASSTQGDTQYF. CDR3 DNA sequence: TGTGCCAGTAGTACACAGGGAGATACGCAGTATTTT.

The V call is TRBV7-9, the J call TRBJ1-6, with TRBD1 as a possible D gene (6 bases). The CDR3 length is 17 residues. Trimming stripped 1 base from V and 8 bases from J, with 18 bases between. Germline values: CDR1 SEHNR, CDR2 FQNEAQ (reference sequence). The CDR3 spells CASSLGGGQGRYSPLHF. CDR3 DNA: TGTGCCAGCAGCTTAGGCGGGGGTCAGGGGAGATATTCACCCCTCCACTTT.

This chain connects TRBV18 to TRBJ2-3; a possible D gene is TRBD2 (6 bases). The V end was cut by 3 bases, the J end by 0 bases, with 10 bases between. CDR1 is KGHSH and CDR2 is LQKENI in the germline V gene. This CDR3 is built from 15 residues. The CDR3 here is CASSPGRGSTDTQYF. CDR3 nucleotides: TGTGCCAGCTCACCGGGGCGGGGCAGCACAGATACGCAGTATTTT.

The sample holds one count of this clone. This rearrangement joins TRBV11-2 to TRBJ2-5; 15 bases match TRBD2. This CDR3 is built from 16 residues. The V gene's germline CDR1 is SGHAT and CDR2 FQNNGV. The V segment lost 3 bases and the J segment 4 bases; nucleotides outside the gene matches: 3. CDR3 in amino acids: CASSFSGLAGGETQYF. DNA of the CDR3: TGTGCCAGCAGCTTCTCGGGACTAGCGGGGGGAGAGACCCAGTACTTC.

V usage is TRBV9 and J usage is TRBJ2-2; maybe TRBD2 (7 bases). Germline CDR1 and CDR2: SGDLS and YYNGEE. Trimming took off 0 bases at V and 5 bases at J, with 14 bases between the two ends. This CDR3 has 16 amino acids. The CDR3 nucleotides read TGTGCCAGCAGCGTAGGGGCGGGGGCAGCAACCGGGGAGCTGTTTTTT. It translates to CASSVGAGAATGELFF.

V usage is TRBV6-5 and J usage is TRBJ2-7, with 10 bases fitting TRBD2. Germline assignment: CDR1 MNHEY and CDR2 SVGAGI. The CDR3 contains 14 residues. V was pared by 9 bases and J by 3 bases, with 8 bases of the junction left unmatched. The CDR3 region is CASILAGEDYEQYF. The CDR3 DNA reads TGTGCCAGTATCCTAGCGGGAGAGGACTACGAGCAGTACTTC.

The V gene is TRBV19, the J gene TRBJ1-1; 9 bases are shared with TRBD1. This CDR3 is 16 amino acids long. The germline V gene has CDR1 LNHDA and CDR2 SQIVND (reference sequence). J was trimmed by 0 bases and V by 5 bases; bases with no gene match: 7. DNA for the CDR3: TGTGCCAGTAGTCAACAGGGGGCATGGGTGAACACTGAAGCTTTCTTT. Amino acids: CASSQQGAWVNTEAFF.